This T cell receptor (beta chain) was identified during a study of T cell responses to AZD1222 COVID-19 vaccine. General study findings and limits: Among vaccine-associated CD4 TCRs, coverage spanned spike, with dominance at 160-218 and 743-854. Mostly white British, mostly female donors; authors suggested clonal diversity may be underestimated. At baseline, seropositivity was found in only 5 to 7 AZD1222 recipients.

Trimming took off 4 bases at V and 8 bases at J, with 17 bases between the two ends. In germline, CDR1 is LGHDT, CDR2 YNNKEL (reference sequence). This CDR3 is built from 15 residues. With respect to this clone: What it recognizes is unknown.

Some clones are missing from TCRdb's copy, which holds only in-frame ones; the method was immunoSEQ multiplex PCR. The sample shows about 70,000 clones, about 85% of them seen only once. V and J are TRBV3-1 (or the pseudogene TRBV3-2) and TRBJ1-4; D gene unclear. The sequencing here drew on peripheral blood, taken on day 0 of AZD1222 vaccination. This receptor was taken from an adult in good health. The CDR3 nucleotides are TGTGCCAGCAGCCGAGCACCCATAGTAGGCGAAAAACTGTTTTTT. Translated, it gives CASSRAPIVGEKLFF.